A single sample is the source of the 14 T cell receptor beta chains below, sequenced in a study of shared clonotypes between healthy human individuals. Positively selected for CCR7, the CD45RO-negative cells used as naive CD8 cells excluded terminally differentiated effector memory CD45RA+ cells. TCRdb's copy holds only in-frame clones and misses some; the assay was immunoSEQ multiplex PCR. The table has about 2 million clones, over 85% seen once. Material: naive CD8+ T cells sorted from blood. These receptor sequences come from a man younger than 30 in good health.

On this clone: Other nucleotide sequences in the sample specify the same CDR3. This chain joins TRBV27 and TRBJ2-7; TRBD1 matches at 9 bases. The CDR3 runs 15 residues. Losses at the gene ends were 4 bases for V and 3 bases for J; bases not matched to a gene: 7. Germline CDR1 reads MNHEY; CDR2 reads SMNVEV (reference sequence). CDR3 in amino acids: CASSSTGTGFYEQYF. The CDR3 DNA is TGTGCCAGCAGTTCTACCGGGACAGGGTTCTACGAGCAGTACTTC.

V usage is TRBV7-9 and J usage is TRBJ2-5; TRBD2 aligns across 7 bases. Germline CDR1 reads SEHNR; CDR2 reads FQNEAQ (reference sequence). This CDR3 comprises 14 residues. V shed 3 bases, J shed 5 bases, and the junction held 6 bases outside the gene matches. The CDR3 reads CASSFLSGMETQYF. DNA of the CDR3: TGTGCCAGCAGCTTCCTGAGCGGGATGGAGACCCAGTACTTC.

This clone was recorded once. The chain employs TRBV2 and TRBJ1-2; no clear D gene. This CDR3 region has 13 residues. V was clipped by 7 bases and J by 5 bases, with 14 bases between them. CDR1 is SNHLY and CDR2 is FYNNEI in the germline V gene. CDR3 nucleotides: TGTGCCAGCAAGGGAGAGGGTGGGTATGGCTACACCTTC. This encodes CASKGEGGYGYTF.

V and J are TRBV28 and TRBJ1-3; D uncertain. CDR3 length equals 15 residues. V lost 4 bases and J 0 bases, leaving 10 bases between the germline ends. The germline V gene encodes CDR1 MDHEN and CDR2 SYDVKM. The CDR3: CASSSRPGSGNTIYF. DNA of the CDR3: TGTGCCAGCAGTTCCCGGCCGGGCTCTGGAAACACCATATATTTT.

The V gene is TRBV4-3, the J gene TRBJ2-7; D is unclear. Germline loops: CDR1 LGHNA, CDR2 YSLEER. The CDR3 covers 15 residues. Trimming took off 1 base at V and 2 bases at J, with 12 bases between the two ends. CDR3 region: CASSQGADIPYEQYF. CDR3 sequence (DNA): TGCGCCAGCAGCCAAGGCGCTGACATACCCTACGAGCAGTACTTC.

Concerning this clone itself: The sample has other DNA sequences that encode this CDR3 too. Here the CDR3 reads CASSDSGGYNEQFF. The CDR3 DNA follows: TGTGCCAGCAGTGACTCGGGCGGCTACAATGAGCAGTTCTTC. The rearrangement joins TRBV6-4 to TRBJ2-1; no firm D call. The CDR3 length is 14 residues. Germline values: CDR1 MRHNA, CDR2 SNTAGT. V was pared by 0 bases and J by 3 bases, with 6 bases between.

This sequence joins TRBV6-1 and TRBJ1-4; the D gene is possibly TRBD1 (6 bases). The CDR3 sequence is 15 residues long. Trimming removed 7 bases from V and 8 bases from J, with 20 bases in between. Germline CDR1 reads MNHNS; CDR2 reads SASEGT. DNA for the CDR3: TGTGCCAGCACCCTCGCAGGGGCGAGCAGGGAAAAACTGTTTTTT. It specifies CASTLAGASREKLFF.

The V and J genes are TRBV27 and TRBJ1-2; D gene uncertain. The germline V gene encodes CDR1 MNHEY and CDR2 SMNVEV (reference sequence). This CDR3 region has 12 residues. Trimming pared 8 bases from V and 7 bases from J, leaving 14 bases between. The CDR3 here is CASGLGESGYTF. The CDR3 nucleotides read TGTGCCAGCGGGCTTGGGGAGTCTGGCTACACCTTC.

A note on this clone: Other DNA sequences in the sample encode the same CDR3. The chain recombines TRBV9 with TRBJ2-7; TRBD2 might be the D (5 bases). Germline V lookup: CDR1 SGDLS, CDR2 YYNGEE. The CDR3 runs 13 residues. With 2 bases removed from V and 2 bases from J, the gap between germline ends came to 8 bases. The CDR3 DNA is TGTGCCAGCAGCGTGGGAGACACCTACGAGCAGTACTTC. It codes for CASSVGDTYEQYF.

The chain combines TRBV19 with TRBJ1-2, with 8 bases fitting TRBD1. The J segment lost 6 bases and the V segment lost 2 bases, leaving 8 bases of the junction unmatched. CDR1 LNHDA and CDR2 SQIVND come from the germline V gene (reference sequence). The CDR3 has 15 amino acids. CDR3 in amino acids: CASSIPGGTTDGYTF. The CDR3 DNA reads TGTGCCAGTAGTATACCAGGGGGCACGACGGATGGCTACACCTTC. Full variable domain (remainder filled in from reference TRBV19 and TRBJ1-2): DGGITQSPKYLFRKEGQNVTLSCEQNLNHDAMYWYRQDPGQGLRLIYYSQIVNDFQKGDIAEGYSVSREKKESFPLTVTSAQKNPTAFYLCASSIPGGTTDGYTFGSGTRLTVV.

The chain employs TRBV28 and TRBJ2-1, with TRBD2 matching 7 bases. V dropped 4 bases and J dropped 13; count of bases not matched to a gene: 10. This CDR3 is built from 13 residues. Germline lookup yields CDR1 MDHEN and CDR2 SYDVKM. For the CDR3, the DNA is TGTGCCAGCAGTTCATGGGACTACTCCTGCCAGTTCTTC. Translation gives CASSSWDYSCQFF.

The chain is built from TRBV7-9 and TRBJ2-1; TRBD2 matches at 9 bases. J lost 4 bases, V lost 5 bases, and 9 bases had no gene match. The V gene's germline CDR1 is SEHNR and CDR2 FQNEAQ (reference sequence). This CDR3 contains 16 residues. The CDR3 reads CASSPLAGLLYNEQFF. As DNA, the CDR3 is TGTGCCAGCAGCCCGCTAGCGGGGCTATTGTACAATGAGCAGTTCTTC.

The genes are TRBV27 and TRBJ2-2; unclear D gene. The CDR3 spans 14 residues. The V and J ends lost 0 bases and 7 bases respectively, with 9 bases between them. Germline V lookup: CDR1 MNHEY, CDR2 SMNVEV (reference sequence). CDR3 loop: CASSLSPNGGELFF. DNA for the CDR3: TGTGCCAGCAGTTTATCCCCTAACGGCGGGGAGCTGTTTTTT.

This clone occurred once. The rearrangement joins TRBV4-1 to TRBJ1-5; no firm D call. The CDR3 is made up of 14 amino acids. Trimming shortened V by 1 base and J by 7 bases, and 11 bases separated the two germline ends. The germline V gene has CDR1 MGHRA and CDR2 YSYEKL. The CDR3 sequence: CASSQVETGQPQHF. The CDR3 DNA reads TGCGCCAGCAGCCAAGTGGAGACCGGCCAGCCCCAGCATTTT.